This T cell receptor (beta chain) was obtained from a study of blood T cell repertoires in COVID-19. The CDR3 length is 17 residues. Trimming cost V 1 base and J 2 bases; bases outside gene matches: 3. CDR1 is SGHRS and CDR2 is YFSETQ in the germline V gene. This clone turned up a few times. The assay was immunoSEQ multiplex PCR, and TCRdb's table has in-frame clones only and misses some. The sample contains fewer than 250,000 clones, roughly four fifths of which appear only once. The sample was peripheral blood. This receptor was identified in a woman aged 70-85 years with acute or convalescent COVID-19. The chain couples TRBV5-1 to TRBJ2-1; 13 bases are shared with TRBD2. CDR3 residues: CASSLTGLAGAYNEQFF. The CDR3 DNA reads TGCGCCAGCAGCTTGACCGGACTAGCGGGGGCCTACAATGAGCAGTTCTTC. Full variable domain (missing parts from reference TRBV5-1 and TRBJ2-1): KAGVTQTPRYLIKTRGQQVTLSCSPISGHRSVSWYQQTPGQGLQFLFEYFSETQRNKGNFPGRFSGRQFSNSRSEMNVSTLELGDSALYLCASSLTGLAGAYNEQFFGPGTRLTVL.